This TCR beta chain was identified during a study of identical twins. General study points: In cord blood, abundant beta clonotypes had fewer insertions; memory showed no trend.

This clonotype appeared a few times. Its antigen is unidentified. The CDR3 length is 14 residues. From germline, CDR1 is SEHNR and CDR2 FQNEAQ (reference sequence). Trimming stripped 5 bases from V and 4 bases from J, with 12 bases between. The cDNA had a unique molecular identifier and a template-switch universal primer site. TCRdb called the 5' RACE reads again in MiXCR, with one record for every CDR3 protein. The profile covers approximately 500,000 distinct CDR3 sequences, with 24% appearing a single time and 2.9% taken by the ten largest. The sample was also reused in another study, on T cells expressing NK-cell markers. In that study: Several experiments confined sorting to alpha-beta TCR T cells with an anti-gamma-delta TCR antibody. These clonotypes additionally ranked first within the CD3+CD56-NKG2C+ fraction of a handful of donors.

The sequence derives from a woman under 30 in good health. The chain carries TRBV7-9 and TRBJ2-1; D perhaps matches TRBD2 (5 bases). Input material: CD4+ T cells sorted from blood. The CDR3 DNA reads TGTGCCAGCAGCCCCGACCCGGGGTACAATGAGCAGTTCTTC. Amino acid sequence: CASSPDPGYNEQFF.